Included here is one T cell receptor beta chain sequence, with context. The count of this clone is one. This clone's antigen is unknown. Nothing much larger sits one base from this clone, and base qualities are not available. The CDR3 regions of human TCRbeta chains were analyzed by immunosequencing. The original methods were these. Repertoire TCRs were checked for matches against a reference library of SARS-CoV-2-specific TCRs that had been generated using the MIRA antigen-specificity platform. Breadth was defined as the fraction of unique TCRs that were SARS-CoV-2-associated, and depth was defined as the fraction of total T cells that were SARS-CoV-2-associated. Using the MIRA data, each spike-specific TCR was mapped to the spike region that the TCR reacts to and placed in a CD4 or CD8 class. Log10-transformed breadth and depth values were compared by one-way ANOVA with Sidak's multiple comparisons tests. In TCRdb, the immuneACCESS table is reduced to in-frame sequences with V and J assigned. These tables do not hold every clone; where another copy was compared, an unresolved V gene accounts for under half, and the others remain unexplained. That table supplies the V and J calls and clone size; D and trimming were determined from the DNA. This sample lists roughly 140,000 clones; 75% to 95% were detected once. Of the sample, about 3.3% falls within the top ten clones.

The intended sense of this specimen's time point label: about 28 days (+/-7) after the second vaccine dose. AZD1222 recipients given second doses at about 4 weeks or at about 12 weeks were pooled, since spike-specific TCR depth and breadth were not found to differ between the two schedules. Vaccinee samples came from UK trials COV001 and COV002, including a single-blind randomized controlled phase 2/3 trial of AZD1222 (ChAdOx1 nCoV-19) in healthy adults. For TCRbeta chain sequencing, PBMC samples from trial participants were taken at day 0 and at day 28 after the second dose. Sequences GTSNPN (CDR1) and SVGIG (CDR2) are obtained from the germline V gene (reference sequence). The CDR3 has 16 amino acids, counting the end cysteine and phenylalanine. Only the CDR3 portion is preserved as DNA: 48 bases, with reading frame beginning at the first base. V ends up 0 bases short and J 6 bases short, with an unmatched junction base count of 7.

This specimen comes from a study of T cell responses to AZD1222 COVID-19 vaccine (dated by TCRdb to the early 2020s). About the study as a whole: A total of 233 trial participants underwent TCR sequencing, of whom some 200 had received two doses of AZD1222 and around 25 had received two doses of the MenACWY control vaccine. Trial participants were enrolled by age into 18-55, 56-69 and 70-plus year subgroups, with roughly 160, 29 and 62 TCR-sequenced participants respectively.

The paper as a whole reports these results and caveats: The vaccine-associated CD4 TCRs covered the entire spike protein, and the dominant responses fell in regions 160-218 and 743-854. Only five to seven AZD1222 recipients were SARS-CoV-2 seropositive at baseline, limiting conclusions about previously exposed vaccinees. The 56-69-year group was small, and its depth increase did not reach significance, likely because of low power. Participants were mostly white British and included more females than males, and it was suggested by the authors that clonal diversity may have been underestimated. A significant rise in spike-specific TCR breadth and depth was observed after two AZD1222 doses relative to day 0 and relative to MenACWY recipients. Because no day 14 peak-response samples were available, repertoires were characterized only after the peak T cell response. Reportedly, close to half of the unique spike-specific TCRs recognized epitopes lying outside the regions that are mutated in the B.1.351 and B.1.1.7 variants.

This clonotype originated in an adult who received the AZD1222 COVID-19 vaccine. The V and J genes are TRBV30 and TRBJ2-1, with 11 bases in between that match TRBD2. Sample: peripheral blood, taken 28 days after the second AZD1222 dose. The CDR3 has the sequence CAWSVLAGDKGNEQFF. DNA sequence: TGTGCCTGGAGTGTACTAGCGGGAGACAAGGGCAATGAGCAGTTCTTC.